This T cell receptor (beta chain) was observed in a study of T cells in Graves' hyperthyroidism and ophthalmopathy. Using RNA transcripts as the source, TCR beta CDR3 regions were amplified. The TCR CDR3 first-round RT-PCR relied on the HTBI primer set. Using its own MiXCR run on the multiplex PCR reads, TCRdb lists one record per CDR3 protein. This sample carries about 840,000 distinct CDR3 sequences, 38% of them seen once, and the ten largest clones take 7.5% to 9.5%. The CDR3 loop spans 13 amino acids. Germline V gene data show CDR1 as DFQATT and CDR2 as SNEGSKA (reference sequence). Trimming left V 1 base short and J 3 bases short, with 10 bases between.

The chain carries TRBV20-1 and TRBJ2-7; tentatively, D is TRBD1 (5 bases). The sequenced sample was blood. The source of this sequence is a man younger than 30 with Graves' hyperthyroidism. Written as DNA, the CDR3 is TGCAGTGCTAGAGCCAGACAGCGCTACGAGCAGTACTTC. Translated: CSARARQRYEQYF.